This TCR beta chain originates from a study of beta chain features in type 1 diabetes. Trimming shortened V by 2 bases and J by 2 bases, and 10 bases separated the two germline ends. This CDR3 contains 16 residues. From germline, CDR1 is SEHNR and CDR2 FQNEAQ (reference sequence). The entirety of the isolated RNA underwent reverse transcription, so expressed TCRB transcripts were sequenced. Method: immunoSEQ multiplex PCR; TCRdb's copy keeps in-frame clones and lacks some. This table has 250,000 or so clones, 27% appearing once. Sort purity for all populations was recorded as exceeding 98%. Specimen: central memory CD4+ T cells from blood. The gene calls are TRBV7-9 and TRBJ2-6; unclear D gene. This TCR was recovered from a man younger than 40 in good health. CDR3: CASSLIGETGANVLTF. The DNA of the CDR3 is TGTGCCAGCAGCTTAATTGGGGAAACTGGGGCCAACGTCCTGACTTTC.